These 7 T cell receptor beta chains came from one sample sequenced in a study of blood T cell repertoires in COVID-19 (dated by TCRdb to the early 2020s). The method behind the library was the immunoSEQ multiplex PCR assay. The source is immuneACCESS, and TCRdb retained only in-frame sequences with V and J called. Part of the clones is not carried over; for the studies checked, unresolved V genes explain less than half of this, and the remainder is unexplained. The sample table contains 100,000 to 150,000 clones; only one count was recorded for around 78% of them. The top ten constitute about 2.5% of the sample. Sequencing was carried out using peripheral blood. These receptor sequences come from a man between 65 and 79 years old with acute or convalescent COVID-19.

The chain has TRBV7-3 and TRBJ1-2; D is possibly TRBD1 (6 bases). Germline values: CDR1 SGHTA, CDR2 FQGTGA. V was clipped by 2 bases and J by 7 bases, with 20 bases between them. The CDR3 loop spans 16 amino acids. The CDR3 region is CASSLLGGGGLSGYTF. The CDR3 region has the DNA TGTGCCAGCAGCTTACTGGGAGGGGGAGGACTGTCTGGCTACACCTTC.

The J gene is TRBJ2-7, the V gene TRBV14, with D maybe TRBD2 (6 bases). The V end was cut by 4 bases, the J end by 4 bases, with 14 bases between. This CDR3 comprises 14 residues. CDR1 and CDR2 (germline): SGHDN, FVKESK. Written as DNA, the CDR3 is TGTGCCAGCAGCCTTCAGCCCGGGGGATACGAGCAGTACTTC. This codes for CASSLQPGGYEQYF.

This chain links TRBV5-6 with TRBJ1-5; the D gene is possibly TRBD1 (6 bases). The length of the CDR3 is 14 residues. Germline lookup yields CDR1 SGHDT and CDR2 YYEEEE. V was pared by 4 bases and J by 0 bases, with 8 bases between. The CDR3 sequence: CASSRTVSNQPQHF. Here the CDR3 DNA reads TGTGCCAGCAGCAGGACAGTTAGCAATCAGCCCCAGCATTTT. Variable domain in full (rest from reference TRBV5-6 and TRBJ1-5): DAGVTQSPTHLIKTRGQQVTLRCSPKSGHDTVSWYQQALGQGPQFIFQYYEEEERQRGNFPDRFSGHQFPNYSSELNVNALLLGDSALYLCASSRTVSNQPQHFGDGTRLSIL.

This chain connects TRBV29-1 to TRBJ1-1, with no clear D. The CDR3 covers 11 residues. The V end lost 0 bases, the J end lost 10 bases, and 9 bases lay between the germline ends. The germline V gene has CDR1 SQVTM and CDR2 ANQGSEA. CDR3 loop: CSVEDPGRAFF. For the CDR3, the DNA is TGCAGCGTTGAAGATCCTGGGAGAGCTTTCTTT.

This clone was recorded once. This chain uses TRBV2 with TRBJ1-5; D not resolved. This CDR3 region has 15 residues. V lost 3 bases and J 3 bases, leaving 12 bases between the germline ends. Germline V gene data show CDR1 as SNHLY and CDR2 as FYNNEI. The chain's CDR3 is CASSDQVSLNQPQHF. In DNA, the CDR3 is TGTGCCAGCAGTGACCAGGTTTCCCTCAATCAGCCCCAGCATTTT.

This clone appeared a few times. The V and J genes are TRBV9 and TRBJ2-7; maybe TRBD2 (5 bases). The CDR3 sequence is 14 residues long. Trimming removed 6 bases at V and 4 bases at J, with 17 bases between. The germline CDR1 and CDR2 sequences are SGDLS and YYNGEE. CDR3 sequence reads: CASTTGNEGYEQYF. The CDR3 DNA sequence: TGTGCCAGCACGACGGGGAATGAAGGGTACGAGCAGTACTTC.

The chain joins TRBV9 to TRBJ2-5; D not resolved. This CDR3 comprises 13 residues. V was pared by 1 base and J by 2 bases, with 6 bases between. Germline CDR1 is SGDLS and CDR2 is YYNGEE. CDR3 loop: CASSVYSQETQYF. The CDR3 region has the DNA TGTGCCAGCAGCGTATACAGTCAAGAGACCCAGTACTTC. The full variable domain, rest sourced from reference TRBV9 and TRBJ2-5, is DSGVTQTPKHLITATGQRVTLRCSPRSGDLSVYWYQQSLDQGLQFLIQYYNGEERAKGNILERFSAQQFPDLHSELNLSSLELGDSALYFCASSVYSQETQYFGPGTRLLVL.